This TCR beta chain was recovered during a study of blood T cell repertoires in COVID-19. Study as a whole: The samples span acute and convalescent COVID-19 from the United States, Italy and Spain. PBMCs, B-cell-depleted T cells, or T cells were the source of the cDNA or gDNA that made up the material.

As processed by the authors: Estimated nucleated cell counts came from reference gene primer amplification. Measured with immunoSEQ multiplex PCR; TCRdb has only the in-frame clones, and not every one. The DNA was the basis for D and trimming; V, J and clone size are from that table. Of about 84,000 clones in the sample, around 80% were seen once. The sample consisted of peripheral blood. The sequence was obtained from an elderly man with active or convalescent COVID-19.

CDR3 sequence: CASSQEVRQGNEQFF. Written as DNA, the CDR3 is TGTGCCAGCAGCCAAGAGGTCCGGCAGGGGAATGAGCAGTTCTTC. The rearrangement links TRBV3-1 (or the pseudogene TRBV3-2) to TRBJ2-1; D possibly corresponds to TRBD1 (6 bases). Germline V gene lookup returns CDR1 LGHDT and CDR2 YNNKEL (reference sequence). V lost 0 bases to trimming and J lost 7 bases, with 13 bases between them. This CDR3 is built from 15 residues.